One sample yielded the 14 T cell receptor beta chains listed below, sequenced in a study of blood T cell repertoires in COVID-19. Using immunoSEQ multiplex PCR, the repertoire was profiled, and TCRdb retains in-frame clones only, with some absent. Altogether 150,000 to 180,000 clones are present, around 84% being singletons, with the ten largest covering around 7.1%. Sequencing used PBMCs or T cells enriched from blood (not recorded which). These receptors came from a man in his forties or fifties who had recovered from COVID-19.

This chain connects TRBV7-9 to TRBJ2-7; a possible D gene is TRBD1 (5 bases). CDR3 length: 15 amino acids. Germline V gene sequence: CDR1 SEHNR, CDR2 FQNEAQ (reference sequence). V shed 0 bases and J shed 3 bases, with 12 bases lying between them. The CDR3 spells CASSLALVRGYEQYF. DNA for the CDR3: TGTGCCAGCAGCTTAGCGCTGGTTAGGGGCTACGAGCAGTACTTC.

The chain couples TRBV6-5 to TRBJ2-3, with 7 nucleotides matching TRBD2. Trimming cost V 1 base and J 4 bases; bases outside gene matches: 2. This CDR3 comprises 14 residues. Germline assignment: CDR1 MNHEY and CDR2 SVGAGI. The DNA for the CDR3 is TGTGCCAGCAGTTACTGGGGGGGGGCAGATACGCAGTATTTT. It translates to CASSYWGGADTQYF.

This rearrangement joins TRBV19 to TRBJ1-4; D is uncertain. V was clipped by 3 bases and J by 14 bases, with 13 bases between them. From germline, CDR1 is LNHDA and CDR2 SQIVND (reference sequence). The CDR3 is 12 amino acids. The CDR3 loop reads CASSIGGPLLFF. Here the CDR3 DNA reads TGTGCCAGTAGTATTGGAGGGCCACTGCTGTTTTTT.

The gene calls are TRBV11-2 and TRBJ2-7; D remains ambiguous. The CDR3 has 11 residues. V lost 3 bases, J lost 7 bases, and 7 bases lay in between. Germline CDR1 is SGHAT and CDR2 is FQNNGV. The DNA of the CDR3 is TGTGCCAGCAGCTTCGGGTCGGAGCAGTACTTC. Protein product: CASSFGSEQYF.

The V and J genes are TRBV18 and TRBJ1-2; D unresolved. CDR1 is KGHSH, CDR2 LQKENI, per germline. With 3 bases removed from V and 2 bases from J, the gap between germline ends came to 13 bases. The CDR3 runs to 15 residues. In DNA, the CDR3 is TGTGCCAGCTCACCGGACTCCCTCCCAAACTATGGCTACACCTTC. Its translation is CASSPDSLPNYGYTF.

The genes are TRBV7-3 and TRBJ2-2; D possibly corresponds to TRBD2 (5 bases). CDR3 length: 15 amino acids. Germline CDR1 SGHTA, CDR2 FQGTGA. V was shortened by 2 bases and J by 8 bases, with 15 bases between the two germline ends. CDR3 DNA: TGTGCCAGCAGCTTAGGGCTAGCAGAAGTAGGGGAGCTGTTTTTT. Its translation: CASSLGLAEVGELFF.

The chain employs TRBV29-1 and TRBJ2-3; a weak D match, TRBD1 (6 bases). This CDR3 is 16 amino acids long. The germline V gene has CDR1 SQVTM and CDR2 ANQGSEA. V was pared by 1 base and J by 6 bases, with 20 bases between. The CDR3 bases are TGCAGCGTTGAAGCGATAACAAGACAGGTTTGGGATACGCAGTATTTT. Protein product: CSVEAITRQVWDTQYF.

The rearrangement links TRBV2 to TRBJ1-2, with unresolved D. V lost 3 bases and J 4 bases, leaving 12 bases between the germline ends. CDR1 is SNHLY, CDR2 FYNNEI, per germline. CDR3 length: 14 amino acids. The CDR3 here is CASSDSREVYGYTF. The DNA for the CDR3 is TGTGCCAGCAGTGACTCTCGGGAGGTCTATGGCTACACCTTC.

The gene calls are TRBV7-2 and TRBJ2-3, with TRBD2 matching 10 bases. The germline gives CDR1 SGHTA, CDR2 FQGNSA. Trimming at V came to 1 base and at J to 4 bases, leaving 11 bases not matched to a gene. The CDR3 covers 18 residues. DNA for the CDR3: TGTGCCAGCAGCTTAGGGGGTCTAGCGGGGGCAACCGCAGATACGCAGTATTTT. This gives the protein CASSLGGLAGATADTQYF.

This chain links TRBV2 with TRBJ1-5; D is unresolved. This CDR3 is 13 amino acids long. Trimming removed 7 bases from V and 0 bases from J, with 7 bases in between. Germline V gene data show CDR1 as SNHLY and CDR2 as FYNNEI. Here the CDR3 DNA reads TGTGCCAGCACCCTAAATAGCAATCAGCCCCAGCATTTT. Its translation: CASTLNSNQPQHF.

The rearrangement joins TRBV30 to TRBJ2-7; TRBD2 matches 7 bases. Trimming cost V 2 bases and J 2 bases; bases outside gene matches: 6. This CDR3 is 14 amino acids long. The germline V gene encodes CDR1 GTSNPN and CDR2 SVGIG (reference sequence). CDR3 sequence reads: CAWSRGGSAYEQYF. The CDR3 region has the DNA TGTGCCTGGAGTAGGGGAGGGAGTGCCTACGAGCAGTACTTC. Variable domain in full (rest from reference TRBV30 and TRBJ2-7): SQTIHQWPATLVQPVGSPLSLECTVEGTSNPNLYWYRQAAGRGLQLLFYSVGIGQISSEVPQNLSASRPQDRQFILSSKKLLLSDSGFYLCAWSRGGSAYEQYFGPGTRLTVT.

The chain recombines TRBV13 with TRBJ2-3; the D gene is possibly TRBD2 (6 bases). V lost 2 bases to trimming and J lost 7 bases, with 13 bases between them. CDR3 length equals 14 residues. Germline loops: CDR1 PRHDT, CDR2 FYEKMQ (reference sequence). The CDR3 is CASSLRLAINTQYF. CDR3 in DNA: TGTGCCAGCAGCTTACGTCTAGCGATCAATACGCAGTATTTT.

The chain joins TRBV2 to TRBJ2-7; 10 positions agree with TRBD1. CDR3 size: 14 residues. Per germline, CDR1 SNHLY and CDR2 FYNNEI. V lost 5 bases and J lost 5; bases outside the gene matches: 6. The CDR3 DNA reads as TGTGCCAGCAGTAGGACAGGGGGAACGGACGAGCAGTACTTC. This sequence encodes CASSRTGGTDEQYF.

The chain carries TRBV5-1 and TRBJ2-3; TRBD2 is a possible D gene (7 bases). Germline CDR1 reads SGHRS; CDR2 reads YFSETQ. V lost 4 bases and J lost 1, with 16 bases in between. The CDR3 has 16 amino acids. CDR3 DNA sequence: TGCGCCAGCAGCGCTACGACGGGGGGCCGCACAGATACGCAGTATTTT. It specifies CASSATTGGRTDTQYF.